This T cell receptor beta chain came from a study of blood T cell repertoires in COVID-19. The wider study: Sample material is recorded as cDNA or gDNA derived from T cells, B-cell-depleted T cells, or PBMCs.

Sequenced by immunoSEQ multiplex PCR; TCRdb stores in-frame clones only, minus some. The repertoire includes 400,000 to 450,000 clones, around 90% of them detected once, and less than 0.95% sits in the top ten. The length of the CDR3 is 15 residues. The germline V gene has CDR1 LNHDA and CDR2 SQIVND (reference sequence). Trimming took 5 bases from V and 3 from J; bases not matched to a gene: 3. The specimen sequenced was peripheral blood. This clonotype originated in a man between 18 and 29 years old with COVID-19, enrolled during active disease. This chain connects TRBV19 to TRBJ2-3, with TRBD2 matching over 12 bases. The CDR3 protein is CASSPLAGGTDTQYF. CDR3 nucleotides: TGTGCCAGTAGTCCGCTAGCGGGAGGGACAGATACGCAGTATTTT.